This T cell receptor beta chain was sequenced in a study of T cells in tumors and immune-related adverse events (TCRdb year 2021). The label giving this sample's treatment or condition can be read as: nivolumab (PD-1 blockade) given before sampling. The DNeasy Blood and Tissue Kit was used to extract DNA from formalin-fixed paraffin-embedded specimens. To note about this clone: The clone's antigen remains unknown. Qualities for individual bases were not recorded, and no much larger clone is one base off.

The CDR3 starts with the cysteine, ends with the phenylalanine, and has 22 residues. CDR3 DNA only is kept here, 66 bases in frame from base 1. The TCR beta locus was amplified and sequenced using the immunoSEQ assay, from which bulk TCR Vbeta CDR3 data were obtained. The paper's data handling went like this. CDR3s were excluded if they were non-productive, were shorter than 7 amino acids, or did not start with C or end with F/W. Analysis was restricted to specimens with at least 1000 reads, and clonotypes were defined at the amino acid level. Clonality was computed as 1 minus Pielou's evenness. Library sizes were equalized by abundance-weighted random subsampling with replacement, which was repeated 100 times so that 95% confidence intervals could be reported. Repertoire overlap was quantified with the Morisita overlap index, and the top 40 clones per specimen were checked for overlap with the irAE. This is the immuneACCESS table as TCRdb keeps it, with only in-frame sequences that have V and J called. A part of the clones is gone; compared with another copy, unresolved V genes explain less than half, and the rest is unexplained. V and J calls plus clone size are reproduced from that table; the DNA served to infer D and trimming. The sample table lists roughly 24,000 clones, about 93% of them with a count of one. The top ten constitute around 1.3% of the sample.

The sample was lymph node tissue, taken from a patient treated with anti-PD-1 therapy. This receptor was obtained from a female donor with metastatic renal cell carcinoma. The chain was built from TRBV21-1 and TRBJ2-1; TRBD2, the table's D call, lacks a check against the DNA. TRBV21-1 is an annotated pseudogene. The CDR3 reads as follows: CASSKVIFLASHPTGSYNEQFF. The nucleotides are TGTGCCAGCAGCAAAGTAATATTTTTAGCTTCCCACCCCACGGGCTCCTACAATGAGCAGTTCTTC.